This T cell receptor (beta chain) comes out of a study of cytomegalovirus exposure and HLA in healthy donors (dated by TCRdb to the late 2010s). Looking at the study overall: According to an earlier analysis of 450 to 650 of the donors, 150 million to 200 million T cells yielded roughly 110 million unique TCR beta sequences and more than 250 Gb of sequence data. An early release that covered several hundred HLA-typed donors contained about 300 gigabases of sequencing data and tens of millions of unique TCR sequences. Among the roughly 400 genotyped donors, 75% to 90% belonged to the genetic ancestry cluster associated with self-reported Caucasian donors. The aim of the study was to test whether cataloging public T cell receptors could identify signatures of past pathogen exposure. The study profiled the T cell repertoires of 500 to 800 subjects by immunosequencing and related them to cytomegalovirus serostatus. A separate validation cohort of about 110 different subjects was used in addition to the approximately 610-subject first cohort. The study combined high-throughput TCR immunosequencing, statistical association of individual TCRs with disease status, and machine learning to predict cytomegalovirus infection status. A later analysis re-analyzed previously published TCR beta repertoires from roughly 630 donors and added high-resolution HLA genotyping to study TCR occurrence patterns. In the later analysis, no new phenotypic data were used to find candidate immune exposures; instead, reliance was placed on TCR beta sequences and their occurrence across donors. An earlier analysis of 587 of the donors used high-throughput TCR beta sequencing to judge whether each TCR beta V gene segment behaved as functional or pseudogenic. Alongside the repertoire data, information on donor age, sex, ethnicity and CMV serostatus was compiled. In a later genetic analysis, genome-wide SNP genotypes for about 65% of the 666 donors were used, and that subset was treated as a discovery cohort. Every discovery cohort repertoire had been produced on one sequencing platform. Both class I and class II loci were covered by HLA typing, at four-digit resolution. The number of donors typed differed by locus, with 629-630 for A, B, C, DRB1 and DQB1, roughly 550 for DQA1, about 610 for DPA1, and around 430 for DPB1. Roughly five DR-DQ haplotypes were treated as single units for association and clustering because of strong linkage in the cohort. Among about 400 genotyped donors of the cohort, an average of around 220,000 unique TCR beta nucleotide sequences was sequenced per donor, of which approximately 18% were non-productive.

With respect to this clone: The target of this receptor is not known. It has no much larger one-base neighbor in the sample; base qualities were not kept.

The library came from the immunoSEQ multiplex PCR assay. A mixture of 60 forward primers for TCR Vbeta segments and 13 reverse primers for TCR Jbeta segments was used in the multiplex PCR. The CDR3 region of rearranged TCR beta genes was amplified from genomic DNA by a multiplex PCR assay. Amplified TCR beta libraries were sequenced as 87-base-pair reads on the Illumina HiSeq System. Regarding the original processing steps: A later analysis counted approximately 74 million unique TCR beta chains across the 666 repertoires, and some 11 million of these chains were shared by at least two donors. Raw reads were error-corrected and collapsed into unique sequences by a nearest-neighbor algorithm in which closely related sequences were merged to remove PCR and sequencing errors. V, D and J gene segments were assigned by aligning CDR3 sequences to IMGT reference sequences. For a sequence to be retained, a match of at least six nucleotides to both a V gene segment and a J gene segment was required. Rearrangements were classified as productive when the CDR3 lacked stop codons and remained in frame with V and J, and all other rearrangements were classified as non-productive. CDR3 was defined according to IMGT convention as the region running from the second conserved V-encoded cysteine to the conserved J-encoded phenylalanine. The earlier analysis of some 580 of the donors excluded any sequence lacking an unambiguous match to a single V gene segment. An earlier analysis of 587 of the donors classified V segments as functional when productive rearrangements were above 56.7% and as segregating when the standard deviation between donors was above 5%. A statistical classification framework was developed to diagnose cytomegalovirus status using the catalog of TCR beta chain sequences. A later analysis assigned V and J genes by comparing TCR nucleotide sequences with IMGT/GENE-DB human TR gene sequences. A later analysis assigned CDR3 sequences and most-parsimonious VDJ recombination scenarios with the TCRdist pipeline. In a later analysis, each TCR beta chain was defined by its CDR3 amino acid sequence together with its V-gene family, and reads without a unique V-gene family were excluded. As a way to deal with suspected cross-contamination and a sequencing artifact, a later analysis dropped under 600 nucleotide sequences that were highly shared and had low generation probability. A later analysis calculated a clonal expansion index for each public chain from normalized within-repertoire ranks of inferred template counts. A later analysis computed generation probabilities with a VDJ recombination model fitted to out-of-frame rearrangements, and checked the results against IGoR. A later analysis scored TCR-TCR, TCR-HLA and TCR-CMV co-occurrence with hypergeometric tests, applying a repertoire-size bias correction to TCR pairs. A later analysis estimated false discovery rates by permuting HLA or CMV assignments 20 times. In a later analysis, co-occurring TCRs were grouped using DBSCAN, and TCRdist sequence similarity was added for clustering within HLA-allele-positive subsets. Co-occurrence clustering excluded repertoires with fewer than 30,000 or more than 120,000 public chains, plus five with anomalous nucleotide sharing. Sourced from immuneACCESS, this table was stored by TCRdb with only in-frame sequences that have V and J called. A share of the clones is absent; for the studies checked, an unresolved V gene accounts for under half, and the remainder has no known explanation. V and J calls and clone size follow that table, whereas D and trimming were derived from the DNA. For this sample the table gives 100,000 to 120,000 clones, of which approximately 82% were detected only once. The ten most abundant clones make up 13% of the sample.

Findings and caveats that apply to the study as a whole: Because HLA typing was missing for some donors at each locus, association tests included only the typed subset. In a later analysis, several top co-occurrence clusters were reported to appear linked to parvovirus B19, influenza, CMV and Epstein-Barr virus. Cytomegalovirus status was reported to be diagnosed by the classifier with high specificity and sensitivity in both the original and validation cohorts. In vitro tests confirmed that a few of the cytomegalovirus-associated TCR beta chains recognize cytomegalovirus antigens. Linkage disequilibrium might explain the correlated functional status among segregating V segments, but an unknown experimental factor could not be ruled out. The only immune exposure information available for the cohort was CMV serostatus. In a later analysis, HLA-associated TCR beta chains were found to be more clonally expanded and to have lower generation probabilities than equally common non-associated chains. A further reported finding was that TCR beta sequences accurately predicted the HLA-A and HLA-B alleles for most subjects in the first cohort. A later genetic analysis associated a missense DCLRE1C variant with V-gene and J-gene trimming of TCR beta chains, and an independent cohort replicated the association. The study gave a list of more than 150 TCR beta chains associated with cytomegalovirus. In a later analysis, TCR association rates were found to vary across HLA loci, with the most associated TCRs seen for DRB1 alleles and the fewest for HLA-C alleles. A cluster of highly shared sequence variants was judged likely to be a technical artifact of the sequencing pipeline. Some IMGT-functional V segments, including TRBV6-2 and TRBV6-3, could not be distinguished by the 87-base-pair reads and were therefore excluded. A later genetic analysis reported fewer N-insertions in productive TCRs among donors in an Asian-associated ancestry cluster than the roughly 620-donor mean. An earlier analysis of 450 to 750 of the donors showed that most TCR beta V segments appeared in productive rearrangements either about 90% or about 30% of the time, which broadly matched IMGT annotations. A later analysis associated 17,000 or so TCR beta sequences with specific HLA alleles at a false discovery rate of 0.05. According to a later analysis, most CMV-associated TCR beta chains appeared to be HLA-restricted, and the HLA associations seemed to be driven largely by CMV exposure. According to the authors, the approach could potentially be generalized to other disease states and immunological phenotypes. When HLA alleles, especially DR and DQ, strongly co-occurred, attributing TCR associations to individual alleles was difficult. The cohort was sequenced for TCR beta chains only, and without alpha or paired-chain data the features that could be detected were limited. Sequencing depth was assumed to be roughly uniform across donors in the presence/absence analyses, though that assumption may not hold. Because counts were too low, approximately 15 rarely observed V segments, including chromosome 9 orphons, were excluded from the earlier analysis of some 540 of the donors. Across donors, most TCR sequences were observed very rarely, whereas some public TCRs were present in many individuals.

From a lookup of the germline V gene, CDR1 and CDR2 are ENHRY and SYGVKD. The CDR3 sequence holds 13 residues, the cysteine and phenylalanine included. This entry keeps only the CDR3 DNA: 39 bases, framed from base 1. V is reduced by 4 bases and J by 1 base, leaving a spacing of 8 bases between them. The cohort was made up of 500 to 800 healthy bone marrow donors. At the time of sampling, all cohort members were nominally healthy, though unrecorded immune exposures were likely present. The donor tested CMV seropositive, placing the donor among the 289 seropositive members of the cohort. A peripheral blood sample was provided by each donor, and peripheral blood mononuclear cells were used for TCR beta sequencing. The Qiagen DNeasy Blood Extraction Kit was used to extract genomic DNA from the blood cell samples.

This sequence originates from a young man in good health and CMV-seropositive. Rearrangement joined TRBV10-3 to TRBJ2-7; the D gene is unclear. The sequenced sample consisted of PBMCs. DNA sequence: TGTGCCATCAGTGGGGCCACTTCCTACGAGCAGTACTTC. Its protein product is CAISGATSYEQYF.